The 22 T cell receptor beta chains below all came from one sample that was sequenced in a study of control samples from healthy donors and cancer patients. Repertoires were generated with immunoSEQ multiplex PCR, while TCRdb's copy carries only in-frame clones and drops some. The data contain 150,000 or so clones, 93% of them singletons. Sequencing used blood. All receptors come from a man aged 50-59 years in good health.

This clone was picked up one time. V gene TRBV10-2 combines with J gene TRBJ2-1; unclear D gene. CDR1 WSHSY and CDR2 SAAADI come from the germline V gene. The CDR3 totals 14 residues. V lost 2 bases and J lost 8, with 13 bases in between. CDR3 sequence reads: CASSEGALWYEQFF. For the CDR3, the DNA is TGCGCCAGCAGTGAGGGAGCCCTTTGGTATGAGCAGTTCTTC.

J is TRBJ1-5 and V is TRBV6-5; the D gene is possibly TRBD1 (6 bases). From germline, CDR1 is MNHEY and CDR2 SVGAGI. V was cut by 1 base and J by 3 bases, with 10 bases left in between. The CDR3 totals 15 residues. CDR3 sequence: CASSYYRDNNQPQHF. CDR3 bases: TGTGCCAGCAGTTACTACCGGGACAACAATCAGCCCCAGCATTTT.

The V and J genes are TRBV4-1 and TRBJ2-1; no reliable D call. Germline values: CDR1 MGHRA, CDR2 YSYEKL. The germline V and J ends were trimmed by 5 bases and 5 bases, with 16 bases remaining between them. The CDR3 is 15 residues long. The CDR3 sequence: CASSSAGELHNEQFF. Written as DNA, the CDR3 is TGCGCCAGCAGCTCCGCAGGTGAGCTCCACAATGAGCAGTTCTTC.

The chain uses TRBV7-3 and TRBJ2-1, with 8 positions matching TRBD2. Trimming took 5 bases from V and 7 from J; bases not matched to a gene: 10. Germline CDR1 is SGHTA and CDR2 is FQGTGA. The CDR3 length is 15 residues. The CDR3 coding sequence is TGTGCCAGCAGCCCCTCAGCGGGAGTTCTGAATGAGCAGTTCTTC. Translating gives CASSPSAGVLNEQFF.

The chain combines TRBV7-2 with TRBJ2-3; either TRBD1 or TRBD2 may supply D (6 bases each). V shed 4 bases and J shed 9 bases, with 14 bases lying between them. The germline V gene encodes CDR1 SGHTA and CDR2 FQGNSA. The CDR3 consists of 13 residues. The CDR3, as DNA: TGTGCCAGCAGCTGGGACTTGGGGGGCACGCAGTATTTT. This sequence encodes CASSWDLGGTQYF.

This sequence joins TRBV5-4 and TRBJ1-3, with 8 nucleotides matching TRBD1. Unmatched junction bases numbered 10, after V lost 4 bases and J lost 4 bases. Germline CDR1 and CDR2: SGHNT and YYREEE (reference sequence). This CDR3 has 16 amino acids. CDR3: CASSLGFGTGGNTIYF. The CDR3 DNA follows: TGTGCCAGCAGCCTAGGATTCGGGACAGGCGGAAACACCATATATTTT. Together with reference TRBV5-4 and TRBJ1-3, the CDR3 gives the full variable domain: ETGVTQSPTHLIKTRGQQVTLRCSSQSGHNTVSWYQQALGQGPQFIFQYYREEENGRGNFPPRFSGLQFPNYSSELNVNALELDDSALYLCASSLGFGTGGNTIYFGEGSWLTVV.

This sequence joins TRBV4-1 and TRBJ2-6, with TRBD2 matching over 7 bases. V was clipped by 3 bases and J by 0 bases; unmatched bases: 14. Germline V gene data show CDR1 as MGHRA and CDR2 as YSYEKL. CDR3 length: 20 amino acids. Here the CDR3 DNA reads TGCGCCAGCAGCCACAATTCTATAGCGGGCTCTAACTCTGGGGCCAACGTCCTGACTTTC. Translated: CASSHNSIAGSNSGANVLTF.

The chain uses TRBV6-5 and TRBJ1-1; D gene ambiguous. The CDR3 runs to 13 residues. Germline values: CDR1 MNHEY, CDR2 SVGAGI. Between the trimmed V and J ends, which lost 6 bases and 4 bases, there was a span of 12 bases. DNA of the CDR3: TGTGCCAGCAGATTTACCGGGAGCACTGAAGCTTTCTTT. Its protein is CASRFTGSTEAFF.

The chain combines TRBV10-3 with TRBJ1-2, with D uncertain. Per the germline V gene, CDR1 is ENHRY and CDR2 is SYGVKD. There are 12 residues in the CDR3. The CDR3 bases are TGTGCGACGGTGGAGTCAAGCTATGGCTACACCTTC. It specifies CATVESSYGYTF.

This chain links TRBV30 with TRBJ2-7; D is undetermined. The V end lost 0 bases, the J end lost 4 bases, and 4 bases lay between the germline ends. Germline V gene data show CDR1 as GTSNPN and CDR2 as SVGIG (reference sequence). This CDR3 is 11 amino acids long. For the CDR3, the DNA is TGTGCCTGGAGTGTGGGTTACGAGCAGTACTTC. Translation gives CAWSVGYEQYF.

The chain recombines TRBV5-1 with TRBJ1-1; unclear D gene. This CDR3 comprises 15 residues. The V end was cut by 4 bases, the J end by 4 bases, with 17 bases between. Germline V gene data show CDR1 as SGHRS and CDR2 as YFSETQ. CDR3 amino acids: CASSRGGRSVTEAFF. CDR3 sequence (DNA): TGCGCCAGCAGCCGGGGTGGGAGGTCCGTCACTGAAGCTTTCTTT.

The rearrangement links TRBV14 to TRBJ2-7, with D perhaps assigned TRBD1 or TRBD2 (7 bases each). The CDR3 is 13 amino acids. With 5 bases removed from V and 6 bases from J, the gap between germline ends came to 14 bases. Germline CDR1 is SGHDN and CDR2 is FVKESK. The CDR3 reads CASSFRGGGEQYF. The CDR3 DNA follows: TGTGCCAGCAGCTTCAGGGGGGGAGGCGAGCAGTACTTC.

The chain combines TRBV5-5 with TRBJ2-7; 7 bases align to TRBD2. Trimming removed 3 bases from V and 0 bases from J; junction bases left unmatched: 6. The germline gives CDR1 SGHKS, CDR2 YYEKEE (reference sequence). The CDR3 contains 15 residues. In nucleotides, the CDR3 is TGTGCCAGCAGCTGGGGGGGACTCCTCTCCTACGAGCAGTACTTC. The encoded protein is CASSWGGLLSYEQYF.

V and J are TRBV19 and TRBJ2-1; 15 bases fit TRBD2. CDR3 length: 15 residues. Germline CDR1 and CDR2: LNHDA and SQIVND (reference sequence). V lost 5 bases to trimming and J lost 9 bases; unmatched junction nucleotides: 5. This CDR3 is CASSSGLAGGGEQFF. The CDR3 DNA reads TGTGCCAGTAGTTCAGGACTAGCGGGAGGGGGTGAGCAGTTCTTC.

The rearrangement joins TRBV10-3 to TRBJ2-2; 9 bases line up with TRBD1. The CDR3 covers 16 residues. The V segment lost 5 bases and the J segment 2 bases; nucleotides outside the gene matches: 6. The germline V gene encodes CDR1 ENHRY and CDR2 SYGVKD. The chain's CDR3 is CAISTGGGRNTGELFF. The CDR3 DNA follows: TGTGCCATCAGTACAGGGGGCGGAAGAAACACCGGGGAGCTGTTTTTT.

The CDR3 DNA reads TGTGCCAGCAGCAAAACCGGGACTAGCGGGTACTATGAGCAGTTCTTC. It codes for CASSKTGTSGYYEQFF. This chain uses TRBV13 with TRBJ2-1; TRBD2 matches at 12 bases. Germline CDR1 PRHDT, CDR2 FYEKMQ (reference sequence). The CDR3 has 16 amino acids. The junction had 10 bases not matched to a gene; V was cut back by 5 bases and J by 8 bases.

This chain uses TRBV6-1 with TRBJ1-3; TRBD1 might be the D (5 bases). Germline V gene data show CDR1 as MNHNS and CDR2 as SASEGT. The CDR3 has 16 amino acids. Trimming pared 1 base from V and 4 bases from J, leaving 14 bases between. The CDR3: CASSEERGAHGNTIYF. The CDR3 coding sequence is TGTGCCAGCAGTGAAGAGAGGGGCGCGCACGGAAACACCATATATTTT.

The chain combines TRBV24-1 with TRBJ2-1, with 8 nucleotides matching TRBD2. The CDR3 is made up of 16 amino acids. Germline V gene data show CDR1 as KGHDR and CDR2 as SFDVKD. The V segment lost 3 bases and the J segment 8 bases; nucleotides outside the gene matches: 11. CDR3 sequence: CATSDPSGSRVHEQFF. CDR3 in DNA: TGTGCCACCAGTGATCCAAGCGGGAGTAGGGTCCATGAGCAGTTCTTC.

About this clone itself: Other DNA sequences in the same sample also yield this CDR3. The chain has TRBV7-9 and TRBJ2-7; D gene ambiguous. The CDR3 is 12 residues long. The V end was cut by 4 bases, the J end by 2 bases, with 6 bases between. CDR1 is SEHNR and CDR2 is FQNEAQ in the germline V gene (reference sequence). The CDR3 nucleotides read TGTGCCAGCAGCTCAAGGGCCTACGAGCAGTACTTC. Translation gives CASSSRAYEQYF.

The chain uses TRBV3-1 (or the pseudogene TRBV3-2) and TRBJ2-7, with 10 positions matching TRBD2. The CDR3 is 16 residues long. Germline CDR1 and CDR2: LGHDT and YNNKEL (reference sequence). V was pared by 3 bases and J by 2 bases, with 7 bases of the junction left unmatched. Written as DNA, the CDR3 is TGTGCCAGCAGCCACCCCGGACTAGCGGAGGCCTACGAGCAGTACTTC. Amino acids: CASSHPGLAEAYEQYF.

The genes are TRBV7-2 and TRBJ1-6; D gene uncertain. This CDR3 has 14 residues. CDR1 SGHTA and CDR2 FQGNSA come from the germline V gene. Deletions cut 5 bases from V and 6 bases from J, with 11 bases between. The CDR3 DNA follows: TGTGCCAGCAGCCTGAGAGGGCTTAATTCACCCCTCCACTTT. As protein: CASSLRGLNSPLHF.

On this clone: Additional DNA sequences in this sample encode the identical CDR3. The chain joins TRBV7-3 to TRBJ1-1; D call uncertain. Germline values: CDR1 SGHTA, CDR2 FQGTGA. The germline V and J ends were trimmed by 0 bases and 1 base, with 6 bases remaining between them. CDR3 length: 14 amino acids. The CDR3 is CASSLTGRNTEAFF. The CDR3, as DNA: TGTGCCAGCAGCTTAACGGGGAGGAACACTGAAGCTTTCTTT.